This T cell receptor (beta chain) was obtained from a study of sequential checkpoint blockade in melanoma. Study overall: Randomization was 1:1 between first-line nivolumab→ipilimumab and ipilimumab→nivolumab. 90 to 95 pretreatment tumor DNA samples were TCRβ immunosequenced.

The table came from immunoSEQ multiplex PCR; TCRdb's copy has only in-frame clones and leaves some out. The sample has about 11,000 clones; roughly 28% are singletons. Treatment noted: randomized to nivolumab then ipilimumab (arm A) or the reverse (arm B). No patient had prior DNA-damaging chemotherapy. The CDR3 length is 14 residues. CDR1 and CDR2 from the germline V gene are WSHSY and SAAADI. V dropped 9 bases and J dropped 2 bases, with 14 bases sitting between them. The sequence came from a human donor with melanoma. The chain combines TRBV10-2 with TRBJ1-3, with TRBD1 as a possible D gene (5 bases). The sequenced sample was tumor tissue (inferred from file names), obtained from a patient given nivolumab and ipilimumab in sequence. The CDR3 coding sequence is TGCGCCAGTTCCCTTCAGGGAGCTGGAAACACCATATATTTT. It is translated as CASSLQGAGNTIYF.